This TCR beta chain was captured by sequencing in a study of blood T cell repertoires in COVID-19. Study-wide context: The cDNA or gDNA used as material had been derived from T cells, B-cell-depleted T cells, or PBMCs.

Sequencing used immunoSEQ multiplex PCR; TCRdb keeps in-frame clones, though not all of them. Of about 170,000 clones listed, about four fifths are singletons. Trimming took 1 base from V and 5 from J, leaving 15 bases between them. CDR1 is SGHRS and CDR2 is YFSETQ in the germline V gene. This CDR3 has 15 residues. The chain combines TRBV5-1 with TRBJ2-5; TRBD2 is a possible D gene (6 bases). Sequenced input: peripheral blood. This receptor was taken from a man between 65 and 85 years old with active or convalescent COVID-19. Here the CDR3 DNA reads TGCGCCAGCAGCTTGTCTGGGGGGAAGGCGGAGACCCAGTACTTC. This sequence encodes CASSLSGGKAETQYF.